This entry describes one T cell receptor beta chain. The data originate from a study of control samples from healthy donors and cancer patients. TCRdb keeps only in-frame clones here, not all; method: immunoSEQ multiplex PCR. The data contain some 70,000 clones, approximately 86% of them singletons. This CDR3 is built from 14 residues. Deletions cut 5 bases from V and 5 bases from J, with 15 bases between. Germline V CDR1 and CDR2: SGHTA, FQGNSA. The clonotype originates from a man aged 60 to 69 in good health. The material sequenced was blood. This sequence joins TRBV7-2 and TRBJ2-5, with D hard to call. CDR3 nucleotides: TGTGCCAGCAGCCAATACGGGCCCCAGGAGACCCAGTACTTC. Protein product: CASSQYGPQETQYF.